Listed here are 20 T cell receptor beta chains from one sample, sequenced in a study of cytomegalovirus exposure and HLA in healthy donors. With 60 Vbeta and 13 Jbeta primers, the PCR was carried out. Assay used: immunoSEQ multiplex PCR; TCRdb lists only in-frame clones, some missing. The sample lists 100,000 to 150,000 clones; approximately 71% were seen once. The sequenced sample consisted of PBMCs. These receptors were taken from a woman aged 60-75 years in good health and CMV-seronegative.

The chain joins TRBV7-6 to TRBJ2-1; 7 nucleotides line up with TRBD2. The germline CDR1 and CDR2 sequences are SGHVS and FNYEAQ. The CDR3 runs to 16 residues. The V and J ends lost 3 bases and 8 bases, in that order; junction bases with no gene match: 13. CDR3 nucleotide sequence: TGTGCCAGCAGCTTGGGTGGTAGCGGGTCCCTCCATGAGCAGTTCTTC. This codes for CASSLGGSGSLHEQFF. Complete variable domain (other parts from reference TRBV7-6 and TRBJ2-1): GAGVSQSPRYKVTKRGQDVALRCDPISGHVSLYWYRQALGQGPEFLTYFNYEAQQDKSGLPNDRFSAERPEGSISTLTIQRTEQRDSAMYRCASSLGGSGSLHEQFFGPGTRLTVL.

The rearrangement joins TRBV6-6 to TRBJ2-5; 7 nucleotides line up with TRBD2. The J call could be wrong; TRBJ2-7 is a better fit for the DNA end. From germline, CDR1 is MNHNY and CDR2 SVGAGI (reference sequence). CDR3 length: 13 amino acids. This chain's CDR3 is CASSLRELSEQYF. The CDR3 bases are TGTGCCAGCAGTTTGCGGGAGCTCAGCGAGCAGTACTTC.

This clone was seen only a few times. The CDR3 loop reads CASREVSSGNTIYF. Written as DNA, the CDR3 is TGTGCCAGCAGAGAGGTTAGCTCTGGAAACACCATATATTTT. V is TRBV6-1 and J is TRBJ1-3; no firm D call. Germline CDR1 and CDR2: MNHNS and SASEGT. V lost 6 bases to trimming and J lost 0 bases, with 9 bases between them. The CDR3 runs to 14 residues.

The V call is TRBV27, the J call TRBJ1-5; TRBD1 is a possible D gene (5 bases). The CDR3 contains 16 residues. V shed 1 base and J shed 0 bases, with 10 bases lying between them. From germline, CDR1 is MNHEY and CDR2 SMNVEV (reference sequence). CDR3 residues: CASSLLAGNSNQPQHF. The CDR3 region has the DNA TGTGCCAGCAGTTTATTAGCAGGGAATAGCAATCAGCCCCAGCATTTT.

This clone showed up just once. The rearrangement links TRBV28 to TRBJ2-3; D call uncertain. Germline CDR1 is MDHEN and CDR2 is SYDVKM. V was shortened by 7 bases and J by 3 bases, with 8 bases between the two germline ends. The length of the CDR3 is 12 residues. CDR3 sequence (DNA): TGTGCCAGCACCTCGGGTACAGATACGCAGTATTTT. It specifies CASTSGTDTQYF.

The CDR3, as DNA: TGCACCAGCAGCCGCCCTAGCGGACGCACAGATACGCAGTATTTT. It is translated as CTSSRPSGRTDTQYF. The J gene is TRBJ2-3, the V gene TRBV1; the DNA was not compared with TRBD2, the D call given in the table. TRBV1 has pseudogene status. This CDR3 has 15 residues.

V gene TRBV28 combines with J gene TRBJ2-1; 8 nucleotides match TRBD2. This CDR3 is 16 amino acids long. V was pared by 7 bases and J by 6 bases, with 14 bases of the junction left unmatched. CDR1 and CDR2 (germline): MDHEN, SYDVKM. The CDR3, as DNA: TGTGCCAGCATTTCACACCTGGGGCGGGGGGTCAATGAGCAGTTCTTC. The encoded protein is CASISHLGRGVNEQFF.

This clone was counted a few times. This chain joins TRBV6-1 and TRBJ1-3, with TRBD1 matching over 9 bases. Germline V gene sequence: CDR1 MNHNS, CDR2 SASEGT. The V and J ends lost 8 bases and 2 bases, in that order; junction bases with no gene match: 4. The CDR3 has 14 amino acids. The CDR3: CASGGTGTGNTIYF. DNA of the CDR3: TGTGCCAGCGGGGGGACAGGGACTGGAAACACCATATATTTT.

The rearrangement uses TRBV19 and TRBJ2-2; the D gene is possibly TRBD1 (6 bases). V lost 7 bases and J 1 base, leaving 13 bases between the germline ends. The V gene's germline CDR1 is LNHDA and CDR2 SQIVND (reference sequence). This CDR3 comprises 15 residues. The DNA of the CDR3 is TGTGCCAGTACCGACGGGACACTGAACACCGGGGAGCTGTTTTTT. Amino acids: CASTDGTLNTGELFF. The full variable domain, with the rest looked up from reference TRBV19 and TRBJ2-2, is DGGITQSPKYLFRKEGQNVTLSCEQNLNHDAMYWYRQDPGQGLRLIYYSQIVNDFQKGDIAEGYSVSREKKESFPLTVTSAQKNPTAFYLCASTDGTLNTGELFFGEGSRLTVL.

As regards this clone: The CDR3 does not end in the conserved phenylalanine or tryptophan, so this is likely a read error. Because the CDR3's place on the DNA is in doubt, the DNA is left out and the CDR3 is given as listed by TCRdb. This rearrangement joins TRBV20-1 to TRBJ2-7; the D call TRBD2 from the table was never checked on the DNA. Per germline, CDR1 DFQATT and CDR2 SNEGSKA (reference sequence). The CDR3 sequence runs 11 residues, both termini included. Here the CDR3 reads CSARSSGSGGL.

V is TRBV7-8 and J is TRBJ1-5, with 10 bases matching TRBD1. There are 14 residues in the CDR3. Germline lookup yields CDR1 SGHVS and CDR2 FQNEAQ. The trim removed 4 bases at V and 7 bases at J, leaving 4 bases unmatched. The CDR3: CASSYRDRGQPQHF. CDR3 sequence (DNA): TGTGCCAGCAGCTACCGGGACAGGGGACAGCCCCAGCATTTT.

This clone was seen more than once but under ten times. CDR3 sequence (DNA): TGTGCCAGCAGGTGGGGGCCGGGGGGAAGACAAGAGACCCAGTACTTC. Encoded protein: CASRWGPGGRQETQYF. The V gene is TRBV5-4, the J gene TRBJ2-5, with TRBD2 as a possible D gene (7 bases). The germline CDR1 and CDR2 sequences are SGHNT and YYREEE (reference sequence). V lost 5 bases, J lost 2 bases, and 19 bases lay in between. CDR3 size: 16 residues.

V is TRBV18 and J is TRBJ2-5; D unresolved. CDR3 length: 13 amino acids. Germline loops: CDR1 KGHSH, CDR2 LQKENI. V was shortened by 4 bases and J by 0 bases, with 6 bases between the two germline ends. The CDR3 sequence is CASSRQDQETQYF. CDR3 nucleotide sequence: TGTGCCAGCTCACGGCAAGACCAAGAGACCCAGTACTTC.

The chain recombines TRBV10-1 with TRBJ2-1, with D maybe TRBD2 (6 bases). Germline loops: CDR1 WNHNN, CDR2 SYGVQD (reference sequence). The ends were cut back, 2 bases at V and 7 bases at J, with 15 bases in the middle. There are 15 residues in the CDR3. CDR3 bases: TGCGCCAGCAGTGAGCCTAGCGCGGGATTAAATGAGCAGTTCTTC. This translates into CASSEPSAGLNEQFF.

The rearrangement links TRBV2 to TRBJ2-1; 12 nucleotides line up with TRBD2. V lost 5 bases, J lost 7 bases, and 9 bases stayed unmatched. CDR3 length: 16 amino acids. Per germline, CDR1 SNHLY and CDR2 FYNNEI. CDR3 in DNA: TGTGCCAGCAGTTCCAGGACTAGCGGGAAGTTAAATGAGCAGTTCTTC. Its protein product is CASSSRTSGKLNEQFF.

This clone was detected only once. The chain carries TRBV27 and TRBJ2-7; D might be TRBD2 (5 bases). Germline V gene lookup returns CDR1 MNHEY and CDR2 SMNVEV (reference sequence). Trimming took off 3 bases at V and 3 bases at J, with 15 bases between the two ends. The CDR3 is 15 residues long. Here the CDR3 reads CASSFGVGEGYEQYF. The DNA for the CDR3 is TGTGCCAGCAGTTTTGGTGTGGGAGAGGGCTACGAGCAGTACTTC.

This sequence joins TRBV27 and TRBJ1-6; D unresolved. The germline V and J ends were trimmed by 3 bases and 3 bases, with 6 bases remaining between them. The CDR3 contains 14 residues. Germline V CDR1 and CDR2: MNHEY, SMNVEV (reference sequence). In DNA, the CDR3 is TGTGCCAGCAGTTTGGAGGGCTATAATTCACCCCTCCACTTT. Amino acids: CASSLEGYNSPLHF.

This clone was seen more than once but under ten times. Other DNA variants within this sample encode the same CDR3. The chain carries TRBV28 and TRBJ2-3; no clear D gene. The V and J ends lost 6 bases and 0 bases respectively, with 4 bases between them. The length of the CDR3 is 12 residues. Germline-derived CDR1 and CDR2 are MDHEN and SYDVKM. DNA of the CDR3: TGTGCCAGCAGCCCTAGCACAGATACGCAGTATTTT. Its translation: CASSPSTDTQYF.

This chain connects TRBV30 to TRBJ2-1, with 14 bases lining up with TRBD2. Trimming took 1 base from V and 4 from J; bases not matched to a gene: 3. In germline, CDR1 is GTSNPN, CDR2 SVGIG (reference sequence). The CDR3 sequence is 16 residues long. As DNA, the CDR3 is TGTGCCTGGAGTGGGACTAGCGGGGGGCTGTACAATGAGCAGTTCTTC. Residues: CAWSGTSGGLYNEQFF. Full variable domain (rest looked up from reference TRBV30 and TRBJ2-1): SQTIHQWPATLVQPVGSPLSLECTVEGTSNPNLYWYRQAAGRGLQLLFYSVGIGQISSEVPQNLSASRPQDRQFILSSKKLLLSDSGFYLCAWSGTSGGLYNEQFFGPGTRLTVL.

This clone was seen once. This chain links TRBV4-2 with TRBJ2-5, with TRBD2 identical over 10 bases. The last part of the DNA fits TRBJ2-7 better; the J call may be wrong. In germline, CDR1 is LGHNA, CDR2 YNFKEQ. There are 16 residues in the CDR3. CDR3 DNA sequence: TGTGCCAGCAGCCGACTAGCGGGTAAAGGGCTCTACGAGCAGTACTTC. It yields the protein CASSRLAGKGLYEQYF.